Presented here are 10 T cell receptor beta chains from one specimen sequenced in a study of OX40 agonist ivuxolimab in advanced cancers. TCRdb's copy holds only in-frame clones and misses some; the assay was immunoSEQ multiplex PCR. Of some 54,000 clones in the sample, roughly nine tenths were seen once. Material: CD4+ or CD8+ T cells sorted from blood, obtained in a trial of the OX40 agonist ivuxolimab. All receptors come from an adult with an advanced solid tumor such as melanoma, head and neck, liver or kidney cancer.

The V gene is TRBV9, the J gene TRBJ2-2; no reliable D call. Trimming pared 0 bases from V and 7 bases from J, leaving 4 bases between. This CDR3 comprises 12 residues. CDR1 and CDR2 from the germline V gene are SGDLS and YYNGEE. CDR3 nucleotides: TGTGCCAGCAGCGTAGGGAACGGGGAGCTGTTTTTT. This encodes CASSVGNGELFF.

This chain connects TRBV7-9 to TRBJ1-1; TRBD1 matches 10 bases. V shed 7 bases, J shed 6 bases, and the junction held 8 bases outside the gene matches. The CDR3 is made up of 14 amino acids. Germline loops: CDR1 SEHNR, CDR2 FQNEAQ (reference sequence). CDR3 sequence reads: CASKTGTGVPEAFF. For the CDR3, the DNA is TGTGCCAGCAAAACCGGGACAGGGGTCCCTGAAGCTTTCTTT.

The chain uses TRBV18 and TRBJ2-5; D possibly uses TRBD1 or TRBD2 (5 bases each). The CDR3 runs 15 residues. The ends were cut back, 6 bases at V and 4 bases at J, with 18 bases in the middle. From germline, CDR1 is KGHSH and CDR2 LQKENI. This CDR3 reads CASSQQARGVETQYF. Written as DNA, the CDR3 is TGTGCCAGCTCCCAACAGGCGCGAGGGGTAGAGACCCAGTACTTC.

The chain recombines TRBV2 with TRBJ2-7; perhaps TRBD1 as D (6 bases). CDR1 SNHLY and CDR2 FYNNEI come from the germline V gene. This CDR3 has 14 amino acids. Trimming stripped 7 bases from V and 3 bases from J, with 16 bases between. CDR3 residues: CASNFRGQSYEQYF. Here the CDR3 DNA reads TGTGCCAGCAATTTTAGAGGACAGAGCTACGAGCAGTACTTC.

This clone occurred once. V usage is TRBV6-6 and J usage is TRBJ2-5, with TRBD1 as a possible D gene (6 bases). The CDR3 has 13 amino acids. Trimming left V 4 bases short and J 4 bases short, with 10 bases between. CDR1 and CDR2 from the germline V gene are MNHNY and SVGAGI (reference sequence). The DNA of the CDR3 is TGTGCCAGCAGTTCCCAGGGGAGAGAGACCCAGTACTTC. The encoded protein is CASSSQGRETQYF.

The chain uses TRBV5-6 and TRBJ2-1; D unclear. The length of the CDR3 is 12 residues. Trimming took 1 base from V and 5 from J, leaving 4 bases between them. Germline lookup yields CDR1 SGHDT and CDR2 YYEEEE. The DNA of the CDR3 is TGTGCCAGCAGCTTGCCCGACAATGAGCAGTTCTTC. Encoded protein: CASSLPDNEQFF.

This clone was seen just once. The chain joins TRBV19 to TRBJ1-2; D call uncertain. This CDR3 contains 12 residues. Per the germline V gene, CDR1 is LNHDA and CDR2 is SQIVND (reference sequence). Trimming left V 1 base short and J 3 bases short, with 3 bases between. In DNA form, the CDR3 reads TGTGCCAGTAGTATAGCTGACTATGGCTACACCTTC. It codes for CASSIADYGYTF. The entire variable domain, with the rest obtained from reference TRBV19 and TRBJ1-2, is as follows: DGGITQSPKYLFRKEGQNVTLSCEQNLNHDAMYWYRQDPGQGLRLIYYSQIVNDFQKGDIAEGYSVSREKKESFPLTVTSAQKNPTAFYLCASSIADYGYTFGSGTRLTVV.

DNA for the CDR3: TGTGCCAGCTCACCATATAGACAAAACACTGAAGCTTTCTTT. Protein product: CASSPYRQNTEAFF. The chain has TRBV18 and TRBJ1-1; the D is unclear. Trimming removed 2 bases from V and 2 bases from J, with 9 bases in between. This CDR3 has 14 residues. CDR1 KGHSH and CDR2 LQKENI come from the germline V gene.

The CDR3 DNA is TGTGCCAGCAGCGTCAGTAAGGGGTCCTTCAAGAACACTGAAGCTTTCTTT. Its translation is CASSVSKGSFKNTEAFF. The rearrangement uses TRBV7-9 and TRBJ1-1; D perhaps matches TRBD1 (5 bases). The CDR3 extends over 17 amino acids. With 5 bases removed from V and 1 base from J, the gap between germline ends came to 20 bases. Germline V gene data show CDR1 as SEHNR and CDR2 as FQNEAQ (reference sequence).

This chain links TRBV6-1 with TRBJ1-5, with D unclear. The V gene's germline CDR1 is MNHNS and CDR2 SASEGT. The CDR3 covers 14 residues. V gave up 5 bases and J gave up 5 bases, with 13 bases separating them. The CDR3 DNA follows: TGTGCCAGCAGTCCCACCTTCGGGGATCAGCCCCAGCATTTT. Amino acid sequence: CASSPTFGDQPQHF.